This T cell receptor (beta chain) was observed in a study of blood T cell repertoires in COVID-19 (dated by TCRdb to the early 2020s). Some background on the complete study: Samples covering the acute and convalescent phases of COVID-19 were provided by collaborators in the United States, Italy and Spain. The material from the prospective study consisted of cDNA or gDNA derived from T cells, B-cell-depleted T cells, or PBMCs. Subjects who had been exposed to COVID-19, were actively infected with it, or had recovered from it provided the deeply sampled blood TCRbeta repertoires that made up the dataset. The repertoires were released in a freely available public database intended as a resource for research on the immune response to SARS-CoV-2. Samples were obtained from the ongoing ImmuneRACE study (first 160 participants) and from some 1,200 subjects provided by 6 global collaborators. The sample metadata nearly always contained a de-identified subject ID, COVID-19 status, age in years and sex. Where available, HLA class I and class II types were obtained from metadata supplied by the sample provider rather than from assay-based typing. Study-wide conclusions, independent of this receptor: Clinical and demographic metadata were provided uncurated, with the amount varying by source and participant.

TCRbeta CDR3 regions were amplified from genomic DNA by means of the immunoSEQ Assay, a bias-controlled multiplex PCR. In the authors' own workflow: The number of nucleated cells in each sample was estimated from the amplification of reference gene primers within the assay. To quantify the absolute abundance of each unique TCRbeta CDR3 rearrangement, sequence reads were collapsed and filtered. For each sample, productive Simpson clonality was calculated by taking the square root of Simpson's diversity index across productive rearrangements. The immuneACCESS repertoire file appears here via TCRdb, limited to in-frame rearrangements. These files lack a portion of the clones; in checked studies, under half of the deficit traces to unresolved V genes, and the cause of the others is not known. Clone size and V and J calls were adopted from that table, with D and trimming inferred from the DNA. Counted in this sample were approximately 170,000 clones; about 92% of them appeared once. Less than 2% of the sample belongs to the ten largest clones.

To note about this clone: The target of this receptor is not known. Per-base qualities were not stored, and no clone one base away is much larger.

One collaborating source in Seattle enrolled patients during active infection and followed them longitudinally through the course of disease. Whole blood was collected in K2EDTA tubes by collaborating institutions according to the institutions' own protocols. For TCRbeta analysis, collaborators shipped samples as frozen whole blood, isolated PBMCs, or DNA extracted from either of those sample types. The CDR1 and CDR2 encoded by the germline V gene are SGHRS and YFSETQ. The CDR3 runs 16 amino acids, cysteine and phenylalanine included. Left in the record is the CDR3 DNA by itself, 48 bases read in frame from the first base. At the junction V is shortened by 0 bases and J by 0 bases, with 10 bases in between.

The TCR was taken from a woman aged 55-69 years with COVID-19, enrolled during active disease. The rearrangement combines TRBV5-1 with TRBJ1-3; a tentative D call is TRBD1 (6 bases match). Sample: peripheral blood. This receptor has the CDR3 CASSLVAGDSGNTIYF. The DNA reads TGCGCCAGCAGCTTGGTCGCAGGGGACTCTGGAAACACCATATATTTT.